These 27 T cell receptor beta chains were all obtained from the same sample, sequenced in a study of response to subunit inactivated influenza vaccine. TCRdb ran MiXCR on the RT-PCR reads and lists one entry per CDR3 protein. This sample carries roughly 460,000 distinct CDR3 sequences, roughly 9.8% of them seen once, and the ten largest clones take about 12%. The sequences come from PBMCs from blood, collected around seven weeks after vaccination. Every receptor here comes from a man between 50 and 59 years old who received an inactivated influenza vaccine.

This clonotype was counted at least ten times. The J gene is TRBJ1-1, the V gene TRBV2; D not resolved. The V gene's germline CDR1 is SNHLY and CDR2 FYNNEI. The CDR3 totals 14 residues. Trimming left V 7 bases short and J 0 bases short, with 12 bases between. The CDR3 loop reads CASTEGIMNTEAFF. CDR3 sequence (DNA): TGTGCCAGCACCGAAGGGATAATGAACACTGAAGCTTTCTTT.

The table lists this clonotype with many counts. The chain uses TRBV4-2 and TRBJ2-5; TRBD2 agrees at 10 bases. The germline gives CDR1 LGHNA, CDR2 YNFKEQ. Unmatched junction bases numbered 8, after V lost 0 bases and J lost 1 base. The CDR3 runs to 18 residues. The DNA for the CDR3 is TGTGCCAGCAGCCAAGAAATTTTCTTAGCGGGAGGCCAAGAGACCCAGTACTTC. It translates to CASSQEIFLAGGQETQYF.

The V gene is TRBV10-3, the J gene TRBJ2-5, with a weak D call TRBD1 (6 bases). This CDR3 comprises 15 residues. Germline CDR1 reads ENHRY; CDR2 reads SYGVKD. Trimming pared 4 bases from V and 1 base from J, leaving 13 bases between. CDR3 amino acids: CAISVRVTGQETQYF. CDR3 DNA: TGTGCCATCAGTGTACGGGTGACAGGCCAAGAGACCCAGTACTTC.

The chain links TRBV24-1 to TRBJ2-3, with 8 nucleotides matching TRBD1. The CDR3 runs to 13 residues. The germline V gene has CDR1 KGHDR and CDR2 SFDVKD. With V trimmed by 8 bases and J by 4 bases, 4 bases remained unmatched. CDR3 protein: CATTGGGADTQYF. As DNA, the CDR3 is TGTGCCACCACAGGGGGCGGAGCAGATACGCAGTATTTT.

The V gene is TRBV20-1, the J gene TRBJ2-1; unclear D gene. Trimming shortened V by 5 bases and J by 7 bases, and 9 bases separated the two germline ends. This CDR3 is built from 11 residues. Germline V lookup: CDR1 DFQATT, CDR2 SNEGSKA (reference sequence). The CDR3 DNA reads TGCAGTGCTCCCCAACCAAATGAGCAGTTCTTC. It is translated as CSAPQPNEQFF.

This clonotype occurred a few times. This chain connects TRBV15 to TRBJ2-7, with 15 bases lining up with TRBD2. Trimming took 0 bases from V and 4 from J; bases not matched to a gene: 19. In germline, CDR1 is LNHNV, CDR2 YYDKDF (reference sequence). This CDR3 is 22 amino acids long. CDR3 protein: CATSRDWSVNGRTSGRVYEQYF. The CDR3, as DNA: TGTGCCACCAGCAGAGATTGGTCGGTGAACGGCCGGACTAGCGGGAGGGTTTACGAGCAGTACTTC.

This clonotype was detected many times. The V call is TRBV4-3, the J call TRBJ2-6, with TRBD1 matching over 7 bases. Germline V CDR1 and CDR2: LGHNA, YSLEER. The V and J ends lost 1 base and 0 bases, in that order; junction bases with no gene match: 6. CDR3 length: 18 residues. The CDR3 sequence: CASSQGGTESSGANVLTF. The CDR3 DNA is TGCGCCAGCAGCCAAGGGGGGACAGAAAGCTCTGGGGCCAACGTCCTGACTTTC.

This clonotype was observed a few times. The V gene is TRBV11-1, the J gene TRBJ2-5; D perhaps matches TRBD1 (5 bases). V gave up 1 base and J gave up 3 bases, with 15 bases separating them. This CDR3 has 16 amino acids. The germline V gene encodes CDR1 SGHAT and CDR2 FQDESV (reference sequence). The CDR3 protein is CASSLGGSVSEETQYF. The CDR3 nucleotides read TGTGCCAGCAGCTTAGGGGGCTCCGTGAGTGAAGAGACCCAGTACTTC.

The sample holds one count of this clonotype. The CDR3 coding sequence is TGTGCCACCGCGGGACTGATGAACACCGGGGAGCTGTTTTTT. It is translated as CATAGLMNTGELFF. This chain links TRBV24-1 with TRBJ2-2; weak D call: TRBD2 (6 bases). CDR3 length equals 14 residues. Trimming cost V 9 bases and J 1 base, with 11 bases left between them. The germline gives CDR1 KGHDR, CDR2 SFDVKD.

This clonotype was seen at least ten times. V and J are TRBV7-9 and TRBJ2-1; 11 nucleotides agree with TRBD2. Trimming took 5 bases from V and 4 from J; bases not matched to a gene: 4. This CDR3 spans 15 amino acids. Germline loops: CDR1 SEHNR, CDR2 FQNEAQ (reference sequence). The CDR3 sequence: CASSVTSGAYNEQFF. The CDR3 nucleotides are TGTGCCAGCAGCGTGACTAGCGGGGCGTACAATGAGCAGTTCTTC.

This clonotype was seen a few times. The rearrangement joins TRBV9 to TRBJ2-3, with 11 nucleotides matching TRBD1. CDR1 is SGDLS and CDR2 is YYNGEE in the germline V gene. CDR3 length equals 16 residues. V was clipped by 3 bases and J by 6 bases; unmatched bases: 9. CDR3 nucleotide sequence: TGTGCCAGCAGCGGCGCCGGGACAGGGGGTCCCGATACGCAGTATTTT. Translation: CASSGAGTGGPDTQYF.

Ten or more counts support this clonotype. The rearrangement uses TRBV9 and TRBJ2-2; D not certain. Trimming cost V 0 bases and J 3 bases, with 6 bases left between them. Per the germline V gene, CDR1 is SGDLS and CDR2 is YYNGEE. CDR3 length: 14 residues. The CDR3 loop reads CASSVGRYTGELFF. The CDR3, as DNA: TGTGCCAGCAGCGTAGGTCGATACACCGGGGAGCTGTTTTTT.

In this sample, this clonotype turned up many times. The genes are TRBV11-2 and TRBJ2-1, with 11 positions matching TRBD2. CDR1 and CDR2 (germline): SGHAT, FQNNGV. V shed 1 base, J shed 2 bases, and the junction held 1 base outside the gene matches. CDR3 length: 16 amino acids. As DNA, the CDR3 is TGTGCCAGCAGCTTAGGGGGACTAGCGGCCTACAATGAGCAGTTCTTC. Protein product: CASSLGGLAAYNEQFF.

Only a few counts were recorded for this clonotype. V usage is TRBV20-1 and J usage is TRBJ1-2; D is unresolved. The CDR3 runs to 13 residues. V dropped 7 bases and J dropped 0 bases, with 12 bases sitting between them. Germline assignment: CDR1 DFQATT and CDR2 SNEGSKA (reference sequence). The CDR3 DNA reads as TGCAGTGGATCAGCCCTCACTAACTATGGCTACACCTTC. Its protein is CSGSALTNYGYTF.

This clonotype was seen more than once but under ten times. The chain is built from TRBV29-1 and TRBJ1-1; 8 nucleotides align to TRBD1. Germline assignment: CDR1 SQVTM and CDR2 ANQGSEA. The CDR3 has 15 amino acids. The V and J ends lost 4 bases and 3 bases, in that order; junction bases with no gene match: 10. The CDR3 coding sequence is TGCAGCGTTGGTGGGACAGGCTGGGGGGACACTGAAGCTTTCTTT. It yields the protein CSVGGTGWGDTEAFF.

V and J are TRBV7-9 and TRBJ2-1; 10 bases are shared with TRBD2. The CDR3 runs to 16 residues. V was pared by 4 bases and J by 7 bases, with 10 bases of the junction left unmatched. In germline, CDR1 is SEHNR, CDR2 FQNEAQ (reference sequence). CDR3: CASSWVSGGLGNEQFF. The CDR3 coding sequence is TGTGCCAGCAGCTGGGTTAGCGGGGGGCTAGGTAATGAGCAGTTCTTC.

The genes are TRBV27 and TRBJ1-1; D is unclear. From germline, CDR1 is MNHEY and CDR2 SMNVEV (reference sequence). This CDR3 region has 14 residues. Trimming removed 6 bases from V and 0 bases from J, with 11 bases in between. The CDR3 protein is CASRPGLMNTEAFF. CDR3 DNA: TGTGCCAGCAGACCTGGCCTAATGAACACTGAAGCTTTCTTT.

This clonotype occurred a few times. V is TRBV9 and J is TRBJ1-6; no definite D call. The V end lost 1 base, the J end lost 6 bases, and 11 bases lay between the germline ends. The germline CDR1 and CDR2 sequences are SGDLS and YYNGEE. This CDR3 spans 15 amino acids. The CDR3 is CASSVTSATNSPLHF. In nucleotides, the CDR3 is TGTGCCAGCAGCGTAACCTCAGCCACTAATTCACCCCTCCACTTT. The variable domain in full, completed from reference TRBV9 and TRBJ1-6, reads DSGVTQTPKHLITATGQRVTLRCSPRSGDLSVYWYQQSLDQGLQFLIQYYNGEERAKGNILERFSAQQFPDLHSELNLSSLELGDSALYFCASSVTSATNSPLHFGNGTRLTVT.

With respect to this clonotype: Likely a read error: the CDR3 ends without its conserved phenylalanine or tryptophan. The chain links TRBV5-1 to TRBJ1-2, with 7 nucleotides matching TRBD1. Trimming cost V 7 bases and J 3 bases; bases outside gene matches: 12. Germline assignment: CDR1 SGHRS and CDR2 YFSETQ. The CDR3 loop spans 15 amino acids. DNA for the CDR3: TGCGCCAGCTCGCGTAAGGACGGGACAGACTATGGCTACACCCTC. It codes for CASSRKDGTDYGYTL.

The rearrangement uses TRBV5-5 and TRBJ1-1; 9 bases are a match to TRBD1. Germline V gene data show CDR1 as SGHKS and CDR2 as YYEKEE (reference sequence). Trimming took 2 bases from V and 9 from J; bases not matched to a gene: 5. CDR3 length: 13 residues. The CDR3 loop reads CASSLEQGAKAFF. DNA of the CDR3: TGTGCCAGCAGCTTAGAACAGGGGGCGAAAGCTTTCTTT.

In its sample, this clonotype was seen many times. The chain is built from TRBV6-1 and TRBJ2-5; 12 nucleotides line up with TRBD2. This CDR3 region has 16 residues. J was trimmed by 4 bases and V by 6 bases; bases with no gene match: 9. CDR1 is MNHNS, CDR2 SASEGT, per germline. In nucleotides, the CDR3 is TGTGCCAGCAGCAGGACTAGCGGGGTATTCCCAGAGACCCAGTACTTC. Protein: CASSRTSGVFPETQYF.

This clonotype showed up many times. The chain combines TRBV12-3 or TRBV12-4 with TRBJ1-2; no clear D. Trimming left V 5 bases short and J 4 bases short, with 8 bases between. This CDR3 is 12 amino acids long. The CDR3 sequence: CASSTSFYGYTF. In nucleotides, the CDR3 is TGTGCCAGCAGTACGTCCTTCTATGGCTACACCTTC.

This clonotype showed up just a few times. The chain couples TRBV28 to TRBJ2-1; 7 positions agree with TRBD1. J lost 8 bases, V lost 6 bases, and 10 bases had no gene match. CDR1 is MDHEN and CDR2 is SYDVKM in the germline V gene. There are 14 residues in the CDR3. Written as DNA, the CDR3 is TGTGCCAGCAGCGTCTTGGACAGGCCCCATGAGCAGTTCTTC. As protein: CASSVLDRPHEQFF.

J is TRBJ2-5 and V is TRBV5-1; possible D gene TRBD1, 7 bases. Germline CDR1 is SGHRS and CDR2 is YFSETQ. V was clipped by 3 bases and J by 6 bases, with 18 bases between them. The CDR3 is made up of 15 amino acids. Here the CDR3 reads CASSSPGAGGKTQYF. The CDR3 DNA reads TGCGCCAGCAGCTCCCCCGGGGCAGGGGGGAAGACCCAGTACTTC. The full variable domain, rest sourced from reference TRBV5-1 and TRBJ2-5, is KAGVTQTPRYLIKTRGQQVTLSCSPISGHRSVSWYQQTPGQGLQFLFEYFSETQRNKGNFPGRFSGRQFSNSRSEMNVSTLELGDSALYLCASSSPGAGGKTQYFGPGTRLLVL.

The CDR3 reads CASSYSNQGAGELFF. CDR3 nucleotide sequence: TGTGCCAGCAGTTACTCGAACCAGGGCGCCGGGGAGCTGTTTTTT. The chain links TRBV6-5 to TRBJ2-2; TRBD1 might be the D (5 bases). The V gene lost 0 bases and the J gene lost 6 bases, with 11 bases spanning the gap. The CDR3 runs 15 residues. CDR1 and CDR2 (germline): MNHEY, SVGAGI.

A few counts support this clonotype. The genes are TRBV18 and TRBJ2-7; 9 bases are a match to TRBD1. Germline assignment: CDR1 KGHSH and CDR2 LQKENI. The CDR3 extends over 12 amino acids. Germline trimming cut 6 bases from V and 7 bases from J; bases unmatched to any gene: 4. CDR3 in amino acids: CASSAGTGEQYF. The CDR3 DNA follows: TGTGCCAGCTCTGCCGGGACAGGGGAGCAGTACTTC.

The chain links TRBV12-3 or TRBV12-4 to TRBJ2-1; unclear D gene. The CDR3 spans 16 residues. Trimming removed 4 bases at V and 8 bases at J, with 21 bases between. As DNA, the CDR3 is TGTGCCAGCAGTTCGGACGACAATCCCCGCTCTCATGAGCAGTTCTTC. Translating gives CASSSDDNPRSHEQFF.